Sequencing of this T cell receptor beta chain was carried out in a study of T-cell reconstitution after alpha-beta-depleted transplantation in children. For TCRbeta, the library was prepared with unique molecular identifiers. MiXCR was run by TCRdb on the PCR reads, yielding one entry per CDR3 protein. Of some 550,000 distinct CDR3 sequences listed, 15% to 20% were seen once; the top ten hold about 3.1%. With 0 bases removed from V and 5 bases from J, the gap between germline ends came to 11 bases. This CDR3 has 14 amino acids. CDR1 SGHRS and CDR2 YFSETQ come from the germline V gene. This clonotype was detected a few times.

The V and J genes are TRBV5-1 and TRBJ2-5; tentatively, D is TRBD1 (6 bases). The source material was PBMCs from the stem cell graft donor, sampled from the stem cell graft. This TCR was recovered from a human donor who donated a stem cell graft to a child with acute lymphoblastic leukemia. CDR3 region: CASSLEGGEETQYF. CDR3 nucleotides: TGCGCCAGCAGCTTGGAAGGGGGAGAGGAGACCCAGTACTTC. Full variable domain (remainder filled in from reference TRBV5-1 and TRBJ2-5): KAGVTQTPRYLIKTRGQQVTLSCSPISGHRSVSWYQQTPGQGLQFLFEYFSETQRNKGNFPGRFSGRQFSNSRSEMNVSTLELGDSALYLCASSLEGGEETQYFGPGTRLLVL.